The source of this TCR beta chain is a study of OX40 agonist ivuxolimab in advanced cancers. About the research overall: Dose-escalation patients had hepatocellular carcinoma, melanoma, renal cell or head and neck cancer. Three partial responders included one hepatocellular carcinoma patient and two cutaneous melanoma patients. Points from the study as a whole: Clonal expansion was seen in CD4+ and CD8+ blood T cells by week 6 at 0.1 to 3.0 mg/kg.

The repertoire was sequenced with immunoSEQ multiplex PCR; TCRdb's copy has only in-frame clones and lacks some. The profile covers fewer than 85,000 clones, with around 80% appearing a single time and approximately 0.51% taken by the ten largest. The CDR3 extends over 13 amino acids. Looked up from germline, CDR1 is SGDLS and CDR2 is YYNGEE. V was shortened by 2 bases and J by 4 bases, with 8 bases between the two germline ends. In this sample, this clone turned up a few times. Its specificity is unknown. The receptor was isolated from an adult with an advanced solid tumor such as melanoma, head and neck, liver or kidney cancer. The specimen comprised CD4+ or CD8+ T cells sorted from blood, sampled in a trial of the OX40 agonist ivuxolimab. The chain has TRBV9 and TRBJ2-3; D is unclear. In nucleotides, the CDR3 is TGTGCCAGCAGCGTGGGCATAGCAGATACGCAGTATTTT. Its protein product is CASSVGIADTQYF.